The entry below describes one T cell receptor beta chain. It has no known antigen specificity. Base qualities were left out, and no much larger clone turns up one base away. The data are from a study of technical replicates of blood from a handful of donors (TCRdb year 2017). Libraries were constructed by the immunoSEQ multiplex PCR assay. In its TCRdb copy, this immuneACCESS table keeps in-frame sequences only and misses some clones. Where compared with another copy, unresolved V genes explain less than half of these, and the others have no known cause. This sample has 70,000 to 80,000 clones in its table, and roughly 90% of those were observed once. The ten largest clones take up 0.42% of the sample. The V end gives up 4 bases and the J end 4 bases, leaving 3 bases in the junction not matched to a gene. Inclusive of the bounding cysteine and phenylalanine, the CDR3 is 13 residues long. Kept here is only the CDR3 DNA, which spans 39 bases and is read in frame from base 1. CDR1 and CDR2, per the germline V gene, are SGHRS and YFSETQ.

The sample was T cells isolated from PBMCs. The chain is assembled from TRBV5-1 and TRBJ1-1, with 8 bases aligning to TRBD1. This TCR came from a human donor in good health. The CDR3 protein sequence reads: CASSITGGTEAFF. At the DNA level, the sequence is TGCGCCAGCAGCATAACAGGGGGCACTGAAGCTTTCTTT.